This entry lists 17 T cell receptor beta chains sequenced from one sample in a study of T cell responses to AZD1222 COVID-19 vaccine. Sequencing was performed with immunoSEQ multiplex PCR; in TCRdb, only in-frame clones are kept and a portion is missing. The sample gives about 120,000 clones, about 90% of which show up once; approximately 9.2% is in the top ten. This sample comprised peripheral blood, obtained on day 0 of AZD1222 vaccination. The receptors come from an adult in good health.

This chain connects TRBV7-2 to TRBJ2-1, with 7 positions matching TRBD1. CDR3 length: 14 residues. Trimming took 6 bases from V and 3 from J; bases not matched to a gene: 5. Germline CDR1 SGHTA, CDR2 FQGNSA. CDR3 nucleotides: TGTGCCAGCAGGACAGGGCTTCACTACAATGAGCAGTTCTTC. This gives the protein CASRTGLHYNEQFF.

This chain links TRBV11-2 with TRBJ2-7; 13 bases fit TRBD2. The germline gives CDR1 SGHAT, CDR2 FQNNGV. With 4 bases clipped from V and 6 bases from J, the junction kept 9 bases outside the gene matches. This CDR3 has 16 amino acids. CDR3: CASSSPGLAGAGEQYF. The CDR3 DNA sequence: TGTGCCAGCAGCTCCCCTGGACTAGCGGGAGCGGGCGAGCAGTACTTC.

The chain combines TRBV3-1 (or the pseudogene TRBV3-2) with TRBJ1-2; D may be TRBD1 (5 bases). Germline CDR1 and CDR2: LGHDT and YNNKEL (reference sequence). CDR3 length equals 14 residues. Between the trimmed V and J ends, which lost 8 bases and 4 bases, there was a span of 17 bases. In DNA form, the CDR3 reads TGTGCCAGCGCCAAGGAGCGGGGGGGCTATGGCTACACCTTC. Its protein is CASAKERGGYGYTF.

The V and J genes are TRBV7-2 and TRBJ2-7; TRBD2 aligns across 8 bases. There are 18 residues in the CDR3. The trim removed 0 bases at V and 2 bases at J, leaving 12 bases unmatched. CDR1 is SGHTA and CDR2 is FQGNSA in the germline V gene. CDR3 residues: CASSLAGSGGPLTYEQYF. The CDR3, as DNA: TGTGCCAGCAGCTTAGCCGGGAGCGGGGGCCCCCTAACCTACGAGCAGTACTTC.

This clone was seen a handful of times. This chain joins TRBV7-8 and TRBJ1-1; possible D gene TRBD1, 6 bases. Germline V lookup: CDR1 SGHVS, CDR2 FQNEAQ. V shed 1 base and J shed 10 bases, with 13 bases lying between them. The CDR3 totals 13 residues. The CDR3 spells CASSLGPDRRAFF. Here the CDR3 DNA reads TGTGCCAGCAGCTTAGGCCCAGACAGGCGAGCTTTCTTT.

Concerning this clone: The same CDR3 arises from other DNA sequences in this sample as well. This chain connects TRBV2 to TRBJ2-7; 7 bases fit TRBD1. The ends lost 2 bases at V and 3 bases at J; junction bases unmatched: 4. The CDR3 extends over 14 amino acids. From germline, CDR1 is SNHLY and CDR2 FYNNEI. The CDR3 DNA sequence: TGTGCCAGCAGTGAACAGGGGGAGAGCTACGAGCAGTACTTC. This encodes CASSEQGESYEQYF.

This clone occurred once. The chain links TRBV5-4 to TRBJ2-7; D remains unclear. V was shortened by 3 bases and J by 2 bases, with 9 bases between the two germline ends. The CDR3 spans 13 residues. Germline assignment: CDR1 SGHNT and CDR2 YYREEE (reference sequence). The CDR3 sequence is CASSSDGAYEQYF. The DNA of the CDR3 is TGTGCCAGCAGCTCGGACGGAGCCTACGAGCAGTACTTC. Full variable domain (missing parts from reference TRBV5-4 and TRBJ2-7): ETGVTQSPTHLIKTRGQQVTLRCSSQSGHNTVSWYQQALGQGPQFIFQYYREEENGRGNFPPRFSGLQFPNYSSELNVNALELDDSALYLCASSSDGAYEQYFGPGTRLTVT.

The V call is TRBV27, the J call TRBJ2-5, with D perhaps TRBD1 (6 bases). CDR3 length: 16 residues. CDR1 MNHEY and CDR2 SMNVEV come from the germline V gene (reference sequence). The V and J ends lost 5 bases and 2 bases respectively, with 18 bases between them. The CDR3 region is CASSVLGPRGQETQYF. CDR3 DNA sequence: TGTGCCAGCAGTGTATTGGGGCCGAGGGGGCAAGAGACCCAGTACTTC.

The CDR3 spells CASSLVLAGNNEQFF. The CDR3, as DNA: TGCGCCAGCAGCTTGGTTCTAGCGGGTAACAATGAGCAGTTCTTC. The V call is TRBV5-1, the J call TRBJ2-1; TRBD2 agrees at 8 bases. CDR1 is SGHRS, CDR2 YFSETQ, per germline. V trimming: 0 bases; J trimming: 5 bases; junction bases outside the gene matches: 4. The CDR3 is made up of 15 amino acids.

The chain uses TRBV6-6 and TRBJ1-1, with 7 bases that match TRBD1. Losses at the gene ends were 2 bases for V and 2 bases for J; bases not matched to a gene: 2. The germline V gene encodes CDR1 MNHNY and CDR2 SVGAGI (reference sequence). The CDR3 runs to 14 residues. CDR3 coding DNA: TGTGCCAGCAGTTACAACAGGGGAAACACTGAAGCTTTCTTT. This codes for CASSYNRGNTEAFF.

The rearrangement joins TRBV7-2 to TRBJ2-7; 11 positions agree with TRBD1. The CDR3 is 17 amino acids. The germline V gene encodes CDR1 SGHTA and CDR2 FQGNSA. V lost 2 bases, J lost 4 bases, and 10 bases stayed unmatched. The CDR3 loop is CASSLRVPGQGDYEQYF. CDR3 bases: TGTGCCAGCAGCTTAAGAGTACCGGGACAGGGGGATTACGAGCAGTACTTC.

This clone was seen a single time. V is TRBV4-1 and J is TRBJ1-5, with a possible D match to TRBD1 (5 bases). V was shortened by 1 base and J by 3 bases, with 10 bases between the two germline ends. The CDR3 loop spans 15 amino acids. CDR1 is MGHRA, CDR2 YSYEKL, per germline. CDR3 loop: CASSQVLGANQPQHF. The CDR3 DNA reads TGCGCCAGCAGCCAAGTGCTCGGGGCCAATCAGCCCCAGCATTTT.

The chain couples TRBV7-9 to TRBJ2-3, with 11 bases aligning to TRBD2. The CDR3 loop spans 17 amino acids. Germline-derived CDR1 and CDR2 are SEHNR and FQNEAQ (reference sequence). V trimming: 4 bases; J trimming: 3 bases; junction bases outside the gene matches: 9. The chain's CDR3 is CASSSGLAGGGTDTQYF. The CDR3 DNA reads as TGTGCCAGCAGCTCCGGGCTAGCGGGAGGAGGAACAGATACGCAGTATTTT.

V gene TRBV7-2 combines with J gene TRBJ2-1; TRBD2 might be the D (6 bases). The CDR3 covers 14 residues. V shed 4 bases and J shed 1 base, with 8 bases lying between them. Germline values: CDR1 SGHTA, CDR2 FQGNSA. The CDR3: CASSSGTSYNEQFF. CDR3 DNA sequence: TGTGCCAGCAGCTCCGGGACTTCCTACAATGAGCAGTTCTTC.

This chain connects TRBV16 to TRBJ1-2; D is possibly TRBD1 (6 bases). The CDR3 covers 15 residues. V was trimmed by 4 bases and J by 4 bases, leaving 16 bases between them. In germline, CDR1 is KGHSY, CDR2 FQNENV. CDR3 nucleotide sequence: TGTGCCAGCAGCCCCGTACAGGGATCGAGCTATGGCTACACCTTC. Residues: CASSPVQGSSYGYTF.

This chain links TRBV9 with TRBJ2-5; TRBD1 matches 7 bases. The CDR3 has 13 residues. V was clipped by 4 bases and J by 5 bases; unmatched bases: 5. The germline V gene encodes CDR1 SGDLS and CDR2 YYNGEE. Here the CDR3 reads CASSPTGVETQYF. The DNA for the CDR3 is TGTGCCAGCAGCCCCACAGGGGTTGAGACCCAGTACTTC.

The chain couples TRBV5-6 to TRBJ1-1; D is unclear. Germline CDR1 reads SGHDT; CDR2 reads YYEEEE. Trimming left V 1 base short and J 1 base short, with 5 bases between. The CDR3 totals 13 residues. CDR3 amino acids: CASSLLGNTEAFF. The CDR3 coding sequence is TGTGCCAGCAGCTTGTTGGGGAACACTGAAGCTTTCTTT. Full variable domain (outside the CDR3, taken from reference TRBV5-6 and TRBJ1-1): DAGVTQSPTHLIKTRGQQVTLRCSPKSGHDTVSWYQQALGQGPQFIFQYYEEEERQRGNFPDRFSGHQFPNYSSELNVNALLLGDSALYLCASSLLGNTEAFFGQGTRLTVV.